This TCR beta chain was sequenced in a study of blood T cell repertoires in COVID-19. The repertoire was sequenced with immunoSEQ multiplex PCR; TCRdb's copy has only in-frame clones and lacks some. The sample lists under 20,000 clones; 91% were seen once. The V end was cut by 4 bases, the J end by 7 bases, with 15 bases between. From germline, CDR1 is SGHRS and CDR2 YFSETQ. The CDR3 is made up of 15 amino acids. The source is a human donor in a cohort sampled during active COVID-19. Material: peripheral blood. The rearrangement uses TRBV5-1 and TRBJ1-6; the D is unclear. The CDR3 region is CASSLGFGLNSPLHF. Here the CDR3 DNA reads TGCGCCAGCAGCCTGGGATTCGGGTTAAATTCACCCCTCCACTTT. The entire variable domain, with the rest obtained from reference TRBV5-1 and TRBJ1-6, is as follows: KAGVTQTPRYLIKTRGQQVTLSCSPISGHRSVSWYQQTPGQGLQFLFEYFSETQRNKGNFPGRFSGRQFSNSRSEMNVSTLELGDSALYLCASSLGFGLNSPLHFGNGTRLTVT.